Following are 26 T cell receptor beta chains from one sample sequenced in a study of CD8+CD57+ T cells in acquired aplastic anemia. Profiling of TCR beta VDJ combinations and CDR3 sequences used genomic DNA as template. TCRdb re-analysed the reads in MiXCR, keeping a single row per CDR3 protein. The data show 100,000 to 150,000 distinct CDR3 sequences, over 30% seen once. Sequencing was done on patients that had shown CD8+CD57+ cell expansion by flow cytometry. Sequenced sample: sorted CD4+, CD8+, or CD8+CD57+ T cells (not recorded which) from PBMCs. These receptors came from a human donor with aplastic anemia.

V is TRBV9 and J is TRBJ1-2, with 9 bases that match TRBD1. CDR3 length equals 14 residues. The J segment lost 4 bases and the V segment lost 3 bases, leaving 4 bases of the junction unmatched. The V gene's germline CDR1 is SGDLS and CDR2 YYNGEE. In nucleotides, the CDR3 is TGTGCCAGCAGCGGGGGACAGGGCGGCTATGGCTACACCTTC. As protein: CASSGGQGGYGYTF. The full variable domain, rest sourced from reference TRBV9 and TRBJ1-2, is DSGVTQTPKHLITATGQRVTLRCSPRSGDLSVYWYQQSLDQGLQFLIQYYNGEERAKGNILERFSAQQFPDLHSELNLSSLELGDSALYFCASSGGQGGYGYTFGSGTRLTVV.

For this clonotype: With a much larger clone just one base away, this may be a read error. Here the CDR3 DNA reads TGTGCCAGCAGCCAGTGGAACACTGAAGCTTTCTTT. Its translation is CASSQWNTEAFF. V and J are TRBV7-6 and TRBJ1-1; D not certain. V was clipped by 5 bases and J by 1 base, with 5 bases between them. Germline V gene data show CDR1 as SGHVS and CDR2 as FNYEAQ. The CDR3 contains 12 residues.

This clonotype has just one count. With a much larger clone just one base away, this may be a read error. This rearrangement joins TRBV6-5 to TRBJ1-2, with 9 bases that match TRBD1. This CDR3 contains 14 residues. Per germline, CDR1 MNHEY and CDR2 SVGAGI. This CDR3 reads CVSSYLGQGGGYTF. The CDR3 nucleotides read TGTGTCAGCAGTTACTTGGGACAGGGAGGTGGCTACACCTTC.

The V gene is TRBV19, the J gene TRBJ1-4; 8 bases fit TRBD1. V lost 6 bases and J lost 2; bases outside the gene matches: 2. Germline values: CDR1 LNHDA, CDR2 SQIVND (reference sequence). This CDR3 region has 14 residues. CDR3 protein: CASRGTGTNEKLFF. CDR3 DNA: TGTGCCAGTAGGGGGACAGGCACTAATGAAAAACTGTTTTTT.

This chain uses TRBV20-1 with TRBJ1-4; D not certain. This CDR3 is 13 amino acids long. Trimming pared 3 bases from V and 6 bases from J, leaving 11 bases between. Germline V CDR1 and CDR2: DFQATT, SNEGSKA (reference sequence). The CDR3 DNA sequence: TGCAGTGCTAGTTCTGCGGAGGATGAAAAACTGTTTTTT. As protein: CSASSAEDEKLFF.

This clonotype was found a few times. Being one base from a much bigger clone, this may be a read error. V gene TRBV6-1 combines with J gene TRBJ2-1, with TRBD1 matching 11 bases. The junction had 12 bases not matched to a gene; V was cut back by 5 bases and J by 12 bases. The germline V gene encodes CDR1 MNHNS and CDR2 SASEGT. CDR3 length: 15 residues. CDR3 in DNA: TGTGCCAGCAGTATGGACAGGGGGCGTTTGGATGGGCAGTTCTTC. Amino acid sequence: CASSMDRGRLDGQFF.

Ten or more counts support this clonotype. J is TRBJ2-2 and V is TRBV5-4, with TRBD2 as a possible D gene (6 bases). Between the trimmed V and J ends, which lost 2 bases and 5 bases, there was a span of 13 bases. Germline V lookup: CDR1 SGHNT, CDR2 YYREEE (reference sequence). The CDR3 loop spans 15 amino acids. The CDR3 DNA reads as TGTGCCAGCAGCTTAGGAGGGCGCGATACCGGGGAGCTGTTTTTT. Amino acid sequence: CASSLGGRDTGELFF.

Concerning this clonotype itself: One end of the junction is discordant with germline, which a read error may explain. The chain is built from TRBV29-1 and TRBJ2-3, with 8 bases lining up with TRBD2. The CDR3 contains 13 residues. Germline-derived CDR1 and CDR2 are SQVTM and ANQGSEA. The CDR3 region is CSGRGAIADTRYF. In nucleotides, the CDR3 is TGCAGCGGGCGGGGGGCCATCGCAGATACGCGGTATTTT.

V and J are TRBV5-1 and TRBJ1-1; 7 bases are shared with TRBD1. The junction had 10 bases not matched to a gene; V was cut back by 5 bases and J by 0 bases. The CDR3 is 16 residues long. Germline V gives CDR1 SGHRS, CDR2 YFSETQ. This chain's CDR3 is CASSSLQGQLNTEAFF. Here the CDR3 DNA reads TGCGCCAGCAGTTCCCTACAGGGACAGTTGAACACTGAAGCTTTCTTT.

A note on this clonotype: A junction boundary mismatches the germline segment, possibly from a read error. The chain employs TRBV15 and TRBJ2-5; tentatively, D is TRBD1 (6 bases). Looked up from germline, CDR1 is LNHNV and CDR2 is YYDKDF (reference sequence). The CDR3 extends over 15 amino acids. CDR3 protein: CAASSLGRGQETQYF. CDR3 bases: TGTGCCGCCAGCAGCTTGGGTAGGGGGCAAGAGACCCAGTACTTC.

This clonotype occurred many times. The rearrangement joins TRBV7-3 to TRBJ2-2; 9 bases fit TRBD1. Losses at the gene ends were 6 bases for V and 2 bases for J; bases not matched to a gene: 1. Per germline, CDR1 SGHTA and CDR2 FQGTGA. This CDR3 has 14 residues. CDR3 loop: CASRGQGNTGELFF. Here the CDR3 DNA reads TGTGCCAGCAGGGGACAGGGCAACACCGGGGAGCTGTTTTTT.

The CDR3 bases are TGTGCCAGCAGTTCCACAGGGAACAATCAGCCCCAGCATTTT. The encoded protein is CASSSTGNNQPQHF. The chain carries TRBV12-3 or TRBV12-4 and TRBJ1-5; D may be TRBD1 (6 bases). With 4 bases removed from V and 3 bases from J, the gap between germline ends came to 10 bases. CDR3 length equals 14 residues.

This chain uses TRBV27 with TRBJ1-5; no clear D gene. The CDR3 is 16 residues long. Germline V gives CDR1 MNHEY, CDR2 SMNVEV (reference sequence). V lost 4 bases and J lost 1, with 14 bases in between. The CDR3 protein is CASSSTFGVSNQPQHF. As DNA, the CDR3 is TGTGCCAGCAGTTCAACCTTTGGCGTGAGCAATCAGCCCCAGCATTTT.

The gene calls are TRBV12-3 or TRBV12-4 and TRBJ2-7, with 14 bases that match TRBD2. This CDR3 is built from 17 residues. With 5 bases clipped from V and 3 bases from J, the junction kept 9 bases outside the gene matches. The CDR3 is CASSPRLAGGPGYEQYF. The CDR3 DNA reads as TGTGCCAGCAGTCCCCGACTAGCGGGAGGGCCGGGCTACGAGCAGTACTTC.

Ten or more counts support this clonotype. This sequence joins TRBV6-1 and TRBJ2-3, with D uncertain. The V and J ends lost 2 bases and 1 base respectively, with 7 bases between them. In germline, CDR1 is MNHNS, CDR2 SASEGT. The length of the CDR3 is 14 residues. The CDR3 DNA follows: TGTGCCAGCAGTGAACGGCGCGGCACAGATACGCAGTATTTT. Amino acids: CASSERRGTDTQYF.

At least ten counts were recorded for this clonotype. The chain links TRBV12-3 or TRBV12-4 to TRBJ1-1, with TRBD1 as a possible D gene (5 bases). V was trimmed by 7 bases and J by 7 bases, leaving 19 bases between them. The CDR3 sequence is 14 residues long. The CDR3 DNA reads TGTGCCAGCACCGAACCAGGGTCAATGGATGAAGCTTTCTTT. Amino acids: CASTEPGSMDEAFF.

The rearrangement joins TRBV7-2 to TRBJ1-2; D perhaps matches TRBD1 (5 bases). CDR1 and CDR2 (germline): SGHTA, FQGNSA. V lost 1 base, J lost 7 bases, and 10 bases lay in between. The CDR3 contains 13 residues. The CDR3 protein is CASSLEQRGGYTF. DNA for the CDR3: TGTGCCAGCAGCTTAGAACAGAGGGGTGGCTACACCTTC.

This clonotype was counted at least ten times. The rearrangement links TRBV5-8 to TRBJ1-6, with D perhaps TRBD1 (5 bases). The CDR3 is made up of 14 amino acids. Germline-derived CDR1 and CDR2 are SGHTS and YDEGEE. Trimming shortened V by 1 base and J by 9 bases, and 11 bases separated the two germline ends. The CDR3 nucleotides read TGTGCCAGCAGCTTGAGGGGCCAGGGTTCACCCCTCCACTTT. Translated, it gives CASSLRGQGSPLHF.

This clonotype was found many times. The chain uses TRBV4-1 and TRBJ1-1; tentatively, D is TRBD1 (5 bases). V was pared by 6 bases and J by 3 bases, with 14 bases between. The germline gives CDR1 MGHRA, CDR2 YSYEKL. The CDR3 consists of 14 residues. The CDR3 spells CASRRVQGDTEAFF. As DNA, the CDR3 is TGCGCCAGCAGGCGGGTGCAGGGCGACACTGAAGCTTTCTTT.

This clonotype was found many times. The genes are TRBV12-3 or TRBV12-4 and TRBJ2-5; D unresolved. V was cut by 6 bases and J by 2 bases, with 7 bases left in between. The length of the CDR3 is 12 residues. Written as DNA, the CDR3 is TGTGCCAGCAGCCGGACGCAAGAGACCCAGTACTTC. This translates into CASSRTQETQYF.

This clonotype has at least ten counts. The CDR3 DNA reads TGTGCCACCAGCAGCCGGCAAAGTACCCAGTACTTC. Its translation: CATSSRQSTQYF. The V call is TRBV15, the J call TRBJ2-5; D not certain. Deletions cut 3 bases from V and 8 bases from J, with 10 bases between. The CDR3 sequence is 12 residues long. CDR1 is LNHNV and CDR2 is YYDKDF in the germline V gene (reference sequence).

By proportion, this clonotype is medium-sized. This sequence joins TRBV19 and TRBJ1-1; D uncertain. Germline values: CDR1 LNHDA, CDR2 SQIVND (reference sequence). Trimming cost V 7 bases and J 4 bases, with 7 bases left between them. CDR3 length: 11 amino acids. This CDR3 reads CASTLGTEAFF. CDR3 bases: TGTGCCAGTACCCTCGGCACTGAAGCTTTCTTT.

Concerning this clonotype itself: A much larger clone differs by one base, so this may be a read error. Here the CDR3 omits its conserved ending phenylalanine or tryptophan, so a read error is the likely source. The chain is built from TRBV4-2 and TRBJ2-2; the D gene is possibly TRBD1 (5 bases). The germline gives CDR1 LGHNA, CDR2 YNFKEQ. This CDR3 spans 12 amino acids. V shed 6 bases and J shed 4 bases, with 6 bases lying between them. The chain's CDR3 is CASRDTTGELFS. In nucleotides, the CDR3 is TGTGCCAGCAGGGACACCACCGGGGAGCTGTTTTCT.

This clonotype was seen repeatedly, ten times or more. The CDR3 nucleotides read TGTGCCACCAGTGGAGGTTACAACTATGGCTACACCTTC. It translates to CATSGGYNYGYTF. The chain carries TRBV24-1 and TRBJ1-2, with D unclear. Germline assignment: CDR1 KGHDR and CDR2 SFDVKD. This CDR3 region has 13 residues. Trimming stripped 5 bases from V and 2 bases from J, with 8 bases between.

This clonotype has just a few counts. The chain has TRBV3-1 and TRBJ1-4; D is perhaps TRBD1 (5 bases). Germline V gene sequence: CDR1 LGHDT, CDR2 YNNKEL (reference sequence). Trimming took 2 bases from V and 6 from J, leaving 10 bases between them. The CDR3 contains 14 residues. For the CDR3, the DNA is TGTGCCAGCAGCCAAAGGCAGGGCTATGAAAAACTGTTTTTT. Its protein is CASSQRQGYEKLFF.

This clonotype was seen repeatedly, ten times or more. The chain recombines TRBV2 with TRBJ1-1; 7 bases align to TRBD1. The ends lost 10 bases at V and 2 bases at J; junction bases unmatched: 10. Germline V gene sequence: CDR1 SNHLY, CDR2 FYNNEI. This CDR3 contains 14 residues. CDR3 sequence reads: CATKIRGLNTEAFF. The DNA of the CDR3 is TGTGCCACCAAGATAAGGGGGCTTAACACTGAAGCTTTCTTT.